Shown below are 8 T cell receptor beta chains from a single sample sequenced in a study of brain T cells in children with intractable seizures. This table comes from immunoSEQ multiplex PCR, and its TCRdb copy is limited to in-frame clones, with some not included. The sample carries roughly 80,000 clones, about 90% recorded once. The sequencing used peripheral blood, collected at surgery. The origin of the receptors is a girl under 10 years old with Rasmussen encephalitis and intractable seizures.

V gene TRBV7-6 combines with J gene TRBJ1-2; a possible D gene is TRBD1 (5 bases). With 1 base removed from V and 2 bases from J, the gap between germline ends came to 11 bases. The CDR3 consists of 15 residues. The germline CDR1 and CDR2 sequences are SGHVS and FNYEAQ. The CDR3 region is CASSLGPGTNYGYTF. The CDR3 nucleotides read TGTGCCAGCAGCTTAGGGCCCGGGACCAACTATGGCTACACCTTC.

This clone was detected once. This chain connects TRBV4-1 to TRBJ1-5; D is undetermined. Germline V gene lookup returns CDR1 MGHRA and CDR2 YSYEKL. Trimming removed 1 base from V and 3 bases from J, with 13 bases in between. This CDR3 spans 16 amino acids. Here the CDR3 reads CASSQAEFEINQPQHF. The CDR3 DNA sequence: TGCGCCAGCAGCCAAGCCGAATTCGAGATCAATCAGCCCCAGCATTTT.

V gene TRBV4-1 combines with J gene TRBJ1-2; D remains unclear. The CDR3 is 13 amino acids. CDR1 and CDR2 from the germline V gene are MGHRA and YSYEKL. V lost 6 bases, J lost 0 bases, and 8 bases lay in between. This CDR3 reads CASSTGPNYGYTF. The CDR3 DNA follows: TGCGCCAGCAGTACTGGTCCTAACTATGGCTACACCTTC.

The chain has TRBV25-1 and TRBJ2-7, with D tentatively TRBD1 or TRBD2 (6 bases each). V was pared by 8 bases and J by 5 bases, with 22 bases between. This CDR3 has 15 amino acids. The germline gives CDR1 MGHDK, CDR2 SYGVNS. The chain's CDR3 is CASSSPRGDLNEQYF. The CDR3, as DNA: TGTGCCAGCTCCAGTCCGAGGGGGGATTTGAACGAGCAGTACTTC.

The chain joins TRBV28 to TRBJ1-4; tentatively, D is TRBD1 (6 bases). The CDR3 has 15 residues. Germline assignment: CDR1 MDHEN and CDR2 SYDVKM. The V gene lost 0 bases and the J gene lost 5 bases, with 10 bases spanning the gap. CDR3 amino acids: CASSLWDRRNEKLFF. The CDR3 DNA reads as TGTGCCAGCAGTTTATGGGACAGAAGAAATGAAAAACTGTTTTTT.

This clone appeared a single time. This chain links TRBV27 with TRBJ2-1, with 7 nucleotides matching TRBD1. Germline lookup yields CDR1 MNHEY and CDR2 SMNVEV (reference sequence). After removal of 8 bases from V and 4 bases from J, the junction contained 8 bases not matched to a gene. The CDR3 is 14 residues long. The CDR3 nucleotides are TGTGCCAGCGGCCGGGACAGACCTTACAATGAGCAGTTCTTC. It specifies CASGRDRPYNEQFF.

The rearrangement joins TRBV7-9 to TRBJ2-2; D gene uncertain. V shed 4 bases and J shed 5 bases, with 11 bases lying between them. Germline CDR1 is SEHNR and CDR2 is FQNEAQ (reference sequence). The CDR3 contains 14 residues. The CDR3 bases are TGTGCCAGCAGCTCCAGAGTGTGGACCGGGGAGCTGTTTTTT. This translates into CASSSRVWTGELFF.

This chain joins TRBV6-5 and TRBJ1-1; D remains unclear. The CDR3 is made up of 12 amino acids. Germline V lookup: CDR1 MNHEY, CDR2 SVGAGI. Trimming left V 7 bases short and J 6 bases short, with 12 bases between. The CDR3 loop reads CASTDHRAEAFF. For the CDR3, the DNA is TGTGCCAGCACGGACCATAGGGCTGAAGCTTTCTTT.